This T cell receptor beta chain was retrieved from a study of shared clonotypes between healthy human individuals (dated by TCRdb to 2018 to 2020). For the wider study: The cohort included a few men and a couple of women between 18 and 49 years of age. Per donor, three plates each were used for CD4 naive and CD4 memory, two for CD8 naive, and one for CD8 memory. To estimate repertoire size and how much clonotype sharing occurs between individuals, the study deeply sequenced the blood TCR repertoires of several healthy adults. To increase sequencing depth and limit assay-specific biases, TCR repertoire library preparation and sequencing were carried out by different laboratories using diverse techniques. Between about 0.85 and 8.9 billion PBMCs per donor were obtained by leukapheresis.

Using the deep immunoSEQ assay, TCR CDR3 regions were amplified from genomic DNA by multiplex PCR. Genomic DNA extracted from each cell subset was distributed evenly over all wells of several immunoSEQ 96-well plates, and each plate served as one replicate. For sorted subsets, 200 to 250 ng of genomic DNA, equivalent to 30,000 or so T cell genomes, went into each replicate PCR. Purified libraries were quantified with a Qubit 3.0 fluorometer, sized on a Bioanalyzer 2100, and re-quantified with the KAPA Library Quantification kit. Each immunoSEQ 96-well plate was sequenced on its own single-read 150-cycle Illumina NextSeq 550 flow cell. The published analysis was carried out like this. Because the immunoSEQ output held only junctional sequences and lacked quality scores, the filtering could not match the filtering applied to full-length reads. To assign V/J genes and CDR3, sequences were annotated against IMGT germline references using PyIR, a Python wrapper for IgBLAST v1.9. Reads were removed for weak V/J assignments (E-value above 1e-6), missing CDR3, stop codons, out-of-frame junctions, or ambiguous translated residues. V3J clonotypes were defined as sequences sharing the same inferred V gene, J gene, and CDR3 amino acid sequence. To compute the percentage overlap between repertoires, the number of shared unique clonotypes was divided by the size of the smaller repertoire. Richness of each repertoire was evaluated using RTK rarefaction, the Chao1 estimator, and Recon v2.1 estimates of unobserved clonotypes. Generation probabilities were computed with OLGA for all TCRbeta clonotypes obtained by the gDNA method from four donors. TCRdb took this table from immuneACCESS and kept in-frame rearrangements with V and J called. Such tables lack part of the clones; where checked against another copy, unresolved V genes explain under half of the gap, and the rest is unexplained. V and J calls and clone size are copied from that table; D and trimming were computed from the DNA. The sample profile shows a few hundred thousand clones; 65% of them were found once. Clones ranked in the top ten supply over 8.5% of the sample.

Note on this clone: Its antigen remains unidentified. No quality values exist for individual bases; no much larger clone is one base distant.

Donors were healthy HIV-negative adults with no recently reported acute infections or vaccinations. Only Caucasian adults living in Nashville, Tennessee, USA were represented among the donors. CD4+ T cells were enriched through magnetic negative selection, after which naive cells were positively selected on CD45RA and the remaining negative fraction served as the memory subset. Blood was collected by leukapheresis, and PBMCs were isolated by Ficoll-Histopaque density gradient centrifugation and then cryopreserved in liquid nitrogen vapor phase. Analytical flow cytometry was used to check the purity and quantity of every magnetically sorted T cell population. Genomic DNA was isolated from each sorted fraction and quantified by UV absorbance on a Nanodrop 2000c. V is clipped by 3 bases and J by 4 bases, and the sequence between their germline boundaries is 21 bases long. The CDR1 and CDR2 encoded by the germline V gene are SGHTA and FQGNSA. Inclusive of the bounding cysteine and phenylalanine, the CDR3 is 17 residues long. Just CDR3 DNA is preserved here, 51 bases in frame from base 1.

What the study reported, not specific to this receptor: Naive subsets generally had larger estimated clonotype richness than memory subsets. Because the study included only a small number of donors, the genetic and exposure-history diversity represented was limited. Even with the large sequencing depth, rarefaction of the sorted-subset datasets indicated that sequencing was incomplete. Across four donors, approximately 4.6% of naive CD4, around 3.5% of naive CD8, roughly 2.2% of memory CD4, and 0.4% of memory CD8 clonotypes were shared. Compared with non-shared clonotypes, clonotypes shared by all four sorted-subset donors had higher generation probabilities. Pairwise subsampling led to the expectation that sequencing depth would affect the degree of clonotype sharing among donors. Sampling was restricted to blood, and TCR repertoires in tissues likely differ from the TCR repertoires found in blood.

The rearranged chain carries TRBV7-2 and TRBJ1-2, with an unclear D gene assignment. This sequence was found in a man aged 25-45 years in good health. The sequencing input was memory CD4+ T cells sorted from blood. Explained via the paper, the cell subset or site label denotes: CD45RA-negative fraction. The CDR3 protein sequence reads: CASSFTLLGVLSYGYTF. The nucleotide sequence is TGTGCCAGCAGCTTCACTCTATTGGGAGTTCTCTCCTATGGCTACACCTTC.